The present T cell receptor beta chain was sequenced within a study of T-cell reconstitution after alpha-beta-depleted transplantation in children. Germline V gene data show CDR1 as ENHRY and CDR2 as SYGVKD. The CDR3 consists of 13 residues. V was shortened by 4 bases and J by 3 bases, with 10 bases between the two germline ends. A library of TCRbeta sequences, prepared with unique molecular identifiers, was generated. TCRdb itself ran the PCR reads through MiXCR, one entry per CDR3 protein. Of over 70,000 distinct CDR3 sequences listed, 12% were seen once; the top ten hold roughly 14%. Sequencing was performed on PBMCs from the stem cell graft donor, taken from the stem cell graft. The chain has TRBV10-3 and TRBJ2-7; a possible D gene is TRBD2 (6 bases). This receptor was identified in a human donor who donated a stem cell graft to a child with inherited bone marrow failure. The CDR3 loop reads CAISGGEYYEQYF. DNA for the CDR3: TGTGCCATCAGTGGGGGGGAGTACTACGAGCAGTACTTC.